Listed below are T cell receptor beta chains from one sample, sequenced in a study of blood T cells in healthy people across ages. TCRdb reprocessed the 5' RACE reads via MiXCR and lists one record per CDR3 protein. The table has 1.5 million to 2 million distinct CDR3 sequences, around 40% seen once. Sequenced: blood. These TCRs come from a human donor in good health. Both conserved end residues are part of each CDR3. A D gene is named only where the DNA matches it firmly. Clone size is not always given. Where it is, it says once, few, many or a class for expanded clones.

TRBJ2-4 | - | many | TRBV20-1 | CSARAPLKNIQYF | TGCAGTGCTAGAGCTCCCCTCAAAAACATTCAGTACTTC
TRBJ1-2 | TRBD1 | - | TRBV7-9 | CASSFPLGTGAYTF | TGTGCCAGCAGCTTTCCCCTGGGGACAGGGGCCTACACCTTC
TRBJ1-2 | TRBD1 | few | TRBV27 | CASKWTGAIYGYTF | TGTGCCAGCAAATGGACAGGAGCCATCTATGGCTACACCTTC
TRBJ1-2 | - | few | TRBV12-3/TRBV12-4 | CASKPSGFVYGYTF | TGTGCCAGCAAACCATCGGGGTTCGTCTATGGCTACACCTTC
TRBJ1-1 | - | - | TRBV28 | CASSFFSTVNTEAFF | TGTGCCAGCAGTTTTTTTTCGACAGTGAACACTGAAGCTTTCTTT
TRBJ1-6 | - | - | TRBV4-1 | CASSQKGPGVDSPLHF | TGCGCCAGCAGCCAAAAAGGGCCAGGGGTCGATTCACCCCTCCACTTT
TRBJ1-2 | - | - | TRBV5-4 | CASSLQFSGYTF | TGTGCCAGCAGCTTGCAATTCTCAGGCTACACCTTC
TRBJ2-7 | - | few | TRBV12-3/TRBV12-4 | CASSFGQYEQYF | TGTGCCAGCAGCTTCGGACAGTACGAGCAGTACTTC
TRBJ1-2 | - | many | TRBV4-3 | CASSQDGFSGYTF | TGCGCCAGCAGCCAAGATGGGTTTAGTGGCTACACCTTC
TRBJ2-1 | TRBD1 | - | TRBV10-3 | CATRFGTDLETQFF | TGTGCCACTAGATTCGGGACAGATTTGGAGACCCAGTTCTTC
TRBJ2-7 | TRBD2 | few | TRBV6-1 | CASSREVYYEQYF | TGTGCCAGCAGCCGGGAGGTTTACTACGAGCAGTACTTC
TRBJ2-1 | - | few | TRBV12-3/TRBV12-4 | CASSFLGSNEQFF | TGCGCCAGCAGTTTTTTGGGCAGTAATGAGCAGTTCTTC
TRBJ2-2 | - | - | TRBV5-4 | CACTGVSGERFF | TGTGCCTGCACCGGGGTATCCGGGGAGCGGTTTTTT
TRBJ2-7 | - | few | TRBV20-1 | CSARVTSLTYEQYF | TGCAGTGCTAGAGTCACCAGTCTCACCTACGAGCAGTACTTC
TRBJ1-2 | - | - | TRBV7-2 | CASSFGRAAYGYTF | TGTGCCAGCAGCTTCGGCAGAGCAGCCTATGGCTACACCTTC
TRBJ1-1 | - | few | TRBV6-5 | CASGRDMDLEAFF | TGTGCCAGCGGTAGGGATATGGACTTGGAGGCTTTCTTT
TRBJ2-1 | TRBD1 | - | TRBV7-2 | CASSLWTGRDNEQFF | TGTGCCAGCAGCTTATGGACAGGCAGGGACAATGAGCAGTTCTTC
TRBJ2-5 | - | - | TRBV12-5 | CASGPLAGAGETQYF | TGTGCTAGTGGTCCCCTCGCGGGGGCGGGGGAGACCCAGTACTTC
TRBJ2-7 | - | few | TRBV6-6 | CATAQGHSYEQYF | TGTGCCACGGCCCAGGGGCACTCCTACGAGCAGTACTTC
TRBJ2-7 | - | few | TRBV7-2 | CASSLGGPGAPYEQYF | TGTGCCAGCAGCTTAGGGGGGCCAGGGGCACCTTACGAGCAGTACTTC
TRBJ1-5 | - | - | TRBV28 | CASHRMGNQPQHF | TGTGCCAGCCACCGTATGGGGAATCAGCCCCAGCATTTT
TRBJ2-5 | TRBD1 | many | TRBV11-1 | CASSGTGGQETQYF | TGTGCCAGCAGCGGGACAGGGGGGCAAGAGACCCAGTACTTC